The subject of this entry is one TCR beta chain. The antigen it binds to is not known. The sample holds no much larger clone one base away, and base qualities are not on file. The entry originates in a study of blood T cell repertoires in COVID-19 (TCRdb year 2020). General notes on the study: Samples covering the acute and convalescent phases of COVID-19 were provided by collaborators in the United States, Italy and Spain. The material from the prospective study consisted of cDNA or gDNA derived from T cells, B-cell-depleted T cells, or PBMCs. The dataset comprised deeply sampled blood TCRbeta repertoires from subjects exposed to, actively infected with, or recovered from COVID-19. The repertoires were released in a freely available public database intended as a resource for research on the immune response to SARS-CoV-2. Samples were obtained from the ongoing ImmuneRACE study (first 160 participants) and from some 1,300 subjects provided by 6 global collaborators. The sample metadata nearly always contained a de-identified subject ID, COVID-19 status, age in years and sex. HLA class I and class II types, where available, came from metadata supplied by the sample provider rather than from assay-based typing.

Participants in the prospective study were enrolled through a virtual design, were aged 18 to 89 years, and lived in approximately 25 United States geographic areas. In the prospective study, participants were assigned to cohorts based on the clinical history participants reported in a screening survey and a study questionnaire. For ImmuneRACE Cohort 3, a participant was defined as recovered based on two consecutive negative NP/OP PCR tests, clearance by a healthcare professional, or resolution of symptoms. Mobile phlebotomists in the prospective study collected whole blood, serum and a nasopharyngeal or oropharyngeal swab from every participant. Prospective study participants could optionally give additional blood draws and questionnaires over an approximately 2-month period. Before DNA extraction, blood samples from the prospective study were shipped at room temperature or frozen. The immunoSEQ Assay, a bias-controlled multiplex PCR, was used to amplify TCRbeta CDR3 regions from genomic DNA. In the paper's pipeline: Within the assay, amplification of reference gene primers was used to estimate how many nucleated cells each sample contained. To quantify the absolute abundance of each unique TCRbeta CDR3 rearrangement, sequence reads were collapsed and filtered. For each sample, productive Simpson clonality was calculated as the square root of Simpson's diversity index across productive rearrangements. TCRdb holds this immuneACCESS table with in-frame rearrangements only. Some clones are missing; in checked studies, unresolved V genes explain under half, and the rest has no known cause. V and J calls and clone size are given by that table; D and trimming were obtained from the DNA. This sample gives nearly 200,000 clones in total; 70% to 90% of them show up just once. 6.5% to 9.5% of the sample is held by the ten biggest clonotypes.

Findings and caveats that apply to the study as a whole: The amount of clinical and demographic metadata varied by source and participant and was provided uncurated.

The V end gives up 3 bases and the J end 3 bases, leaving 6 bases in the junction not matched to a gene. The CDR3 spans 16 residues, from the cysteine through the phenylalanine. Only CDR3 DNA is held: 48 bases, read in frame from base 1. Sequences MGHRA (CDR1) and YSYEKL (CDR2) are obtained from the germline V gene. The material sequenced was PBMCs or T cells enriched from blood (not recorded which). The chain is assembled from TRBV4-1 and TRBJ2-3; 10 bases in between match TRBD2. This TCR came from a woman aged 18 to 35 who had recovered from COVID-19. In nucleotides, the sequence is TGCGCCAGCAGCCAGCTGGGAGCGGGGGGGACAGATACGCAGTATTTT. The resulting protein is CASSQLGAGGTDTQYF.